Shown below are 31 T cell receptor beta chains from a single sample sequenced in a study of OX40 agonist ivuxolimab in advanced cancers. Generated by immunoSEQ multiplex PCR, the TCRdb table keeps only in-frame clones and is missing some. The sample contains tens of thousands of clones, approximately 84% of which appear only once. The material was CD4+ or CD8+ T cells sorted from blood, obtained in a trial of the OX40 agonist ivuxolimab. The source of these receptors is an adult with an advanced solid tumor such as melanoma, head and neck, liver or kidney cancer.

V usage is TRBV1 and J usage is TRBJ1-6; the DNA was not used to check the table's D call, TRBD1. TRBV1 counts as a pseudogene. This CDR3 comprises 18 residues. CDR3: CTSSQDWAGGHYNSPLHF. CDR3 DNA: TGCACCAGCAGCCAAGATTGGGCAGGGGGGCACTATAATTCACCCCTCCACTTT.

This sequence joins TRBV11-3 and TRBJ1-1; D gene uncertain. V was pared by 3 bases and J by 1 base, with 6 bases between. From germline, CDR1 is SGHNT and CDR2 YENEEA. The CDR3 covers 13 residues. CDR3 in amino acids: CASSFRGNTEAFF. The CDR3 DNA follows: TGTGCCAGCAGCTTCCGGGGGAACACTGAAGCTTTCTTT. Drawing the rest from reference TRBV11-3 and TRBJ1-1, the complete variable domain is EAGVVQSPRYKIIEKKQPVAFWCNPISGHNTLYWYLQNLGQGPELLIRYENEEAVDDSQLPKDRFSAERLKGVDSTLKIQPAELGDSAVYLCASSFRGNTEAFFGQGTRLTVV.

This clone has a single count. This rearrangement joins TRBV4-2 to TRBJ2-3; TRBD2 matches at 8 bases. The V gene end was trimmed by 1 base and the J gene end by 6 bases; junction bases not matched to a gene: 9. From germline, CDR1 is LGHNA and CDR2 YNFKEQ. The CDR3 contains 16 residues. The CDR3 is CASSQVPGGQGDTQYF. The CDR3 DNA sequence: TGTGCCAGCAGCCAAGTACCGGGAGGGCAGGGGGATACGCAGTATTTT.

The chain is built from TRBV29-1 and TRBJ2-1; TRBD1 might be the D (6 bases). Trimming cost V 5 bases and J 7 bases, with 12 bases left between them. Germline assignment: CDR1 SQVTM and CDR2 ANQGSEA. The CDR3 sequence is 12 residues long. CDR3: CSVSQGYNEQFF. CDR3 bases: TGCAGCGTTAGTCAGGGGTATAATGAGCAGTTCTTC.

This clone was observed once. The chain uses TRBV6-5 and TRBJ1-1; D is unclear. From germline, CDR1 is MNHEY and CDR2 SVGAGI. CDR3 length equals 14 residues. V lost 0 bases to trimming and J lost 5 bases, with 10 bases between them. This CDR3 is CASSYSRIQTEAFF. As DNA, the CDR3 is TGTGCCAGCAGTTACTCACGGATCCAGACTGAAGCTTTCTTT.

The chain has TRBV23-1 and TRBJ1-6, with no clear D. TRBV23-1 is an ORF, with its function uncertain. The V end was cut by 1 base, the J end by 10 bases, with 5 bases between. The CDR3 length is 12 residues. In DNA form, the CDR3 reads TGCGCCAGCAGTCAATTTCACTCACCCCTCCACTTT. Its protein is CASSQFHSPLHF.

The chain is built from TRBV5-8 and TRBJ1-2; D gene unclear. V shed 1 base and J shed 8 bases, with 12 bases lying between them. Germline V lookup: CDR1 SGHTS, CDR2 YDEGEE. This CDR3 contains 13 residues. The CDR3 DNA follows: TGTGCCAGCAGCTTGTTACGGGCGGGAGGCTACACCTTC. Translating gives CASSLLRAGGYTF.

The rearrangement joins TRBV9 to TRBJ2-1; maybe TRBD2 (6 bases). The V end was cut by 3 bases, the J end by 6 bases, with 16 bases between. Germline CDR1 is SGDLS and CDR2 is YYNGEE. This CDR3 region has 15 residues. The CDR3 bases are TGTGCCAGCAGCGGACGGGACTTCGTGGCCAATGAGCAGTTCTTC. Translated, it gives CASSGRDFVANEQFF.

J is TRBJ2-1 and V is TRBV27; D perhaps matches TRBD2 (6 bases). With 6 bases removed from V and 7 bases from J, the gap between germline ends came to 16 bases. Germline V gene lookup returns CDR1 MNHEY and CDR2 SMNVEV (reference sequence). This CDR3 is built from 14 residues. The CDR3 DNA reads TGTGCCAGCAGGGAGGCGGGGAGAAGGAATGAGCAGTTCTTC. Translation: CASREAGRRNEQFF.

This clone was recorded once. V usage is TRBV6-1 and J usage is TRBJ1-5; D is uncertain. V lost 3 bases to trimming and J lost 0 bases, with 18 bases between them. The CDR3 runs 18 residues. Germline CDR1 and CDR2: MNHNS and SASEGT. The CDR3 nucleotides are TGTGCCAGCAGTGAGTTGATTAGTACGGTCTATAGCAATCAGCCCCAGCATTTT. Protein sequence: CASSELISTVYSNQPQHF.

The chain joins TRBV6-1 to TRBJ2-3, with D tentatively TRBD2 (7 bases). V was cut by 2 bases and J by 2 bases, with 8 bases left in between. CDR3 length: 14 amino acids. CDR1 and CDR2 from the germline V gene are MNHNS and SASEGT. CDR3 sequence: CASSERGATDTQYF. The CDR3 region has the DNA TGTGCCAGCAGTGAACGGGGGGCCACAGATACGCAGTATTTT.

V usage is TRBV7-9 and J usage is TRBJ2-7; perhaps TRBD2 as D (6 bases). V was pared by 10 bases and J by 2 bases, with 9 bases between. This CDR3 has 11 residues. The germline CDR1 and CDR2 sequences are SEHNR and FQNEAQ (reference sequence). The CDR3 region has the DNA TGTGCCATCGGAGGGGCCTACGAGCAGTACTTC. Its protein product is CAIGGAYEQYF.

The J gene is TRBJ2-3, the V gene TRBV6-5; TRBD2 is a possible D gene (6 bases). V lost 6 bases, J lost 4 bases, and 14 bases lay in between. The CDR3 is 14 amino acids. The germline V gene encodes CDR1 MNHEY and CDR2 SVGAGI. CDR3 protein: CASRVGGAADTQYF. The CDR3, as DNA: TGTGCCAGCAGAGTAGGAGGGGCGGCAGATACGCAGTATTTT.

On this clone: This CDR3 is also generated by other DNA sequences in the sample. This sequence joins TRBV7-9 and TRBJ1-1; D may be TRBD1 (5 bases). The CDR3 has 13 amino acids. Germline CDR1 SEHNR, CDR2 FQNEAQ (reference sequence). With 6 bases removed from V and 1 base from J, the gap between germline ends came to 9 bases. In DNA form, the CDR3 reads TGTGCCAGCAGACTGACAGAGAACACTGAAGCTTTCTTT. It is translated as CASRLTENTEAFF.

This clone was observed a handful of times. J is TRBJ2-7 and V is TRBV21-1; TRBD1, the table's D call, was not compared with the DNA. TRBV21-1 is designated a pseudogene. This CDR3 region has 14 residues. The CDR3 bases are TGTGCCAGCAGCCTACCCCCAGGCACCTACGAGCAGTACTTC. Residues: CASSLPPGTYEQYF.

In DNA form, the CDR3 reads TGTGCCAGCAGTTCCTCAGCGGGATACCAAGAGACCCAGTACTTC. It specifies CASSSSAGYQETQYF. The gene calls are TRBV9 and TRBJ2-5; 7 bases line up with TRBD2. V was pared by 5 bases and J by 0 bases, with 7 bases of the junction left unmatched. Per the germline V gene, CDR1 is SGDLS and CDR2 is YYNGEE. The CDR3 contains 15 residues.

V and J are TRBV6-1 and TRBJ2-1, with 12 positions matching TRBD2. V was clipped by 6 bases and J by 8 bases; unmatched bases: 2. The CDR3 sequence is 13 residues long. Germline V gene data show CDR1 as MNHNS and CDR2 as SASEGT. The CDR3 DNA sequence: TGTGCCAGCAGGACTAGCGGGGGCCATGAGCAGTTCTTC. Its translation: CASRTSGGHEQFF.

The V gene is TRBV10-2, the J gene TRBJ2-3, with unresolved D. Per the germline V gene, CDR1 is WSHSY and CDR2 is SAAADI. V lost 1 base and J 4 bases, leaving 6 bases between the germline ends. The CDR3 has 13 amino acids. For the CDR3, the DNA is TGCGCCAGCAGTGAGTGGGGTCCAGATACGCAGTATTTT. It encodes CASSEWGPDTQYF.

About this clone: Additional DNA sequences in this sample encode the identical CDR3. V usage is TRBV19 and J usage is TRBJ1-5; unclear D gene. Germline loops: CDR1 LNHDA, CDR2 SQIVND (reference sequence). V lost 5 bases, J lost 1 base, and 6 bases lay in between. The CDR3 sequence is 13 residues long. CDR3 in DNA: TGTGCCAGTAGTTATAGAAGCAATCAGCCCCAGCATTTT. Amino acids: CASSYRSNQPQHF.

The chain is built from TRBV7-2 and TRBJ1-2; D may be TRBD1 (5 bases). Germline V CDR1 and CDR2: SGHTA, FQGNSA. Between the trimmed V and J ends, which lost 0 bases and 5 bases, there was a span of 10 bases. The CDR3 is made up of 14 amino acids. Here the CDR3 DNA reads TGTGCCAGCAGCTTAGCCACAGGCCTTTATGGCTACACCTTC. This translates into CASSLATGLYGYTF.

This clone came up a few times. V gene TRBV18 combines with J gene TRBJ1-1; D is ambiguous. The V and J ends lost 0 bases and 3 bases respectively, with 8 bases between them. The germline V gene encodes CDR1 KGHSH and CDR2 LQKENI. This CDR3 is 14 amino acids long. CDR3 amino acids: CASSPPQAYTEAFF. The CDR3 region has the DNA TGTGCCAGCTCACCACCGCAGGCCTACACTGAAGCTTTCTTT.

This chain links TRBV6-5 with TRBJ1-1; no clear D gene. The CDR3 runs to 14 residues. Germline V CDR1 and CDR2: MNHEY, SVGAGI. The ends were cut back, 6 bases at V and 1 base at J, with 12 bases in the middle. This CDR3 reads CASRGWSSNTEAFF. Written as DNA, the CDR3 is TGTGCCAGCAGGGGGTGGAGTTCGAACACTGAAGCTTTCTTT.

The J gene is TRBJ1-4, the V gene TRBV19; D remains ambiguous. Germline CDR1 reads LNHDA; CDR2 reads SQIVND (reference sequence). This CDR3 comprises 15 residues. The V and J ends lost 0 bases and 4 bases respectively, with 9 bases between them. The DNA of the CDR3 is TGTGCCAGTAGTATAGACGCCGGCCTTAATGAAAAACTGTTTTTT. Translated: CASSIDAGLNEKLFF.

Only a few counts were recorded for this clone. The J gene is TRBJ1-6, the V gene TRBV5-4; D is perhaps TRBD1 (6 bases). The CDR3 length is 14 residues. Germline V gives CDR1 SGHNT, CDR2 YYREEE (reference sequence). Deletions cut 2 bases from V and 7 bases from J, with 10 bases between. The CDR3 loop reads CASSFEGGNSPLHF. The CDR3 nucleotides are TGTGCCAGCAGCTTTGAAGGGGGAAATTCACCCCTCCACTTT.

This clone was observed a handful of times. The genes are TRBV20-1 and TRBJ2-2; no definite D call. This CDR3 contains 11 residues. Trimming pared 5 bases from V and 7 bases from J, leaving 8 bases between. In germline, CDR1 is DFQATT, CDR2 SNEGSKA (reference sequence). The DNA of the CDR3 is TGCAGTGCTCCCCAGTACGGGGAGCTGTTTTTT. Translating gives CSAPQYGELFF.

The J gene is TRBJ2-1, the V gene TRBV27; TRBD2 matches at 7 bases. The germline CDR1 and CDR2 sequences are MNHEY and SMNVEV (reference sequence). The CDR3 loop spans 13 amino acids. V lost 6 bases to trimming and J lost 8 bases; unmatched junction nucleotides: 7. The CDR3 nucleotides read TGTGCCAGCAGAGCGGGACGGCGCGATGAGCAGTTCTTC. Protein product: CASRAGRRDEQFF.

The CDR3 DNA is TGTGCCAGCAGTGAGGTGGGGGACGGCTATGGCTACACCTTC. Encoded protein: CASSEVGDGYGYTF. This sequence joins TRBV9 and TRBJ1-2, with a possible D match to TRBD1 (5 bases). This CDR3 comprises 14 residues. The V and J ends lost 5 bases and 4 bases respectively, with 15 bases between them. The germline gives CDR1 SGDLS, CDR2 YYNGEE.

The CDR3 bases are TGCAGCGTTGATCCTCGGACTAGCGGGAGCACAGATACGCAGTATTTT. Protein sequence: CSVDPRTSGSTDTQYF. The rearrangement links TRBV29-1 to TRBJ2-3, with 11 nucleotides matching TRBD2. Germline V gene lookup returns CDR1 SQVTM and CDR2 ANQGSEA. This CDR3 is built from 16 residues. The V and J ends lost 3 bases and 0 bases, in that order; junction bases with no gene match: 5.

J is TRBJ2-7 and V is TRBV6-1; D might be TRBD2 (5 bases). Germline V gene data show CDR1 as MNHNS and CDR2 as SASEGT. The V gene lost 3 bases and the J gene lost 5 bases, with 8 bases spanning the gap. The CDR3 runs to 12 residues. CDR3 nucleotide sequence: TGTGCCAGCAGTGATCCGGGGAACGAGCAGTACTTC. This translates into CASSDPGNEQYF.

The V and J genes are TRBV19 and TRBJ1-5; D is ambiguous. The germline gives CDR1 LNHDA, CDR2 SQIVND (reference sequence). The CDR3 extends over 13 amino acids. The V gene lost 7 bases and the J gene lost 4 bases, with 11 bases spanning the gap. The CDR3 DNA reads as TGTGCCAGTAACCGGGGAGATAATCAGCCCCAGCATTTT. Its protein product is CASNRGDNQPQHF. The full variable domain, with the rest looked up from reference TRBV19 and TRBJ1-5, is DGGITQSPKYLFRKEGQNVTLSCEQNLNHDAMYWYRQDPGQGLRLIYYSQIVNDFQKGDIAEGYSVSREKKESFPLTVTSAQKNPTAFYLCASNRGDNQPQHFGDGTRLSIL.

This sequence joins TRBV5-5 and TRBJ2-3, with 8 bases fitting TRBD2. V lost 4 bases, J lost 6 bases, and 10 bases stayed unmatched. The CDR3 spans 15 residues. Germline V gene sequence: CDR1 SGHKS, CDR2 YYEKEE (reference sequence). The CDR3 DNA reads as TGTGCCAGCAGCCCCGAGACGGGGGGGCGGGATACGCAGTATTTT. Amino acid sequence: CASSPETGGRDTQYF.